A single T cell receptor (beta chain) is shown here with its context. Its antigen is unidentified. This sample is drawn from a study of T cell responses to AZD1222 COVID-19 vaccine. Study-wide points: Baseline seropositivity occurred in only a handful of AZD1222 recipients. As reported, nearly half of all spike-specific TCRs target variant regions that are unmutated. Most donors were white British and more were female, and clonal diversity was possibly underestimated. No day 14 peak samples; only post-peak repertoires were characterized.

Germline loops: CDR1 SGDLS, CDR2 YYNGEE. The ends lost 0 bases at V and 0 bases at J; junction bases unmatched: 10. The CDR3 spans 19 residues. The data were produced by immunoSEQ multiplex PCR, yet TCRdb's version contains in-frame clones alone and is incomplete. The profile shows just under 80,000 clones, roughly nine tenths of them singletons. The genes are TRBV9 and TRBJ2-2, with 8 bases fitting TRBD2. Material: peripheral blood, obtained 28 days after the second AZD1222 dose. This sequence was found in an adult who received the AZD1222 COVID-19 vaccine. The CDR3 DNA reads TGTGCCAGCAGCGTAGCGGCTAGCGGGCACACCTCGAACACCGGGGAGCTGTTTTTT. This gives the protein CASSVAASGHTSNTGELFF.